This T cell receptor (beta chain) was sequenced in a study of identical twins. This CDR3 is 15 amino acids long. Per the germline V gene, CDR1 is SGHRS and CDR2 is YFSETQ. The V gene lost 2 bases and the J gene lost 8 bases, with 14 bases spanning the gap. Donors uniformly comprised healthy Caucasians. Via MiXCR, TCRdb re-called the 5' RACE reads, giving one row per CDR3 protein. The sample yields hundreds of thousands of distinct CDR3 sequences, 15% to 20% seen once. The same sample was also studied in work on T cells expressing NK-cell markers. That work contributes: NKG2C+ dominant clonotypes from 5 to 7 donors made up about 1.0-7.5% of CD8+ T cells. The study found these clonotypes also leading the CD3+CD56-NKG2C+ fraction in several donors.

The rearrangement links TRBV5-1 to TRBJ1-6; D might be TRBD1 (5 bases). The sequenced material came from PBMCs. The clonotype was recovered from a woman aged 18-29 years in good health. Written as DNA, the CDR3 is TGCGCCAGCAGCTTCGACAGAATATCTTATTCACCCCTCCACTTT. Its protein is CASSFDRISYSPLHF.